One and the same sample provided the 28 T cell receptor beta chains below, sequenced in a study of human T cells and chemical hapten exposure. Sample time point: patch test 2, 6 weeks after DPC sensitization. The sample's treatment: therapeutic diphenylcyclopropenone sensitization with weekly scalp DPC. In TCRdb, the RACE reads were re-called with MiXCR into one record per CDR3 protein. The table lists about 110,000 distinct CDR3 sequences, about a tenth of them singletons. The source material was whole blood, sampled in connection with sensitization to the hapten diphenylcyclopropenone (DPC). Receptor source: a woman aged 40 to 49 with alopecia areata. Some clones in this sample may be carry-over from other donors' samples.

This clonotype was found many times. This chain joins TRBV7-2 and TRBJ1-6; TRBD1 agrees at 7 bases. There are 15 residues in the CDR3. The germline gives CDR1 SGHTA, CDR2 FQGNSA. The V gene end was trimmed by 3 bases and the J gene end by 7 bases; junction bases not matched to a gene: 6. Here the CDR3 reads CASSFVGQINSPLHF. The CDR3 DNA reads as TGTGCCAGCAGCTTTGTGGGACAGATCAATTCACCCCTCCACTTT.

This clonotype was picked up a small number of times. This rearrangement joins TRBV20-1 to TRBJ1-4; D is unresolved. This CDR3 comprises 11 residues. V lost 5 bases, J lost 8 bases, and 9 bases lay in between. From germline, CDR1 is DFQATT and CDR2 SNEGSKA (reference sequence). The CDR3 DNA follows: TGCAGTGCTCGACTTGGAGAAAAACTGTTTTTT. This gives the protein CSARLGEKLFF.

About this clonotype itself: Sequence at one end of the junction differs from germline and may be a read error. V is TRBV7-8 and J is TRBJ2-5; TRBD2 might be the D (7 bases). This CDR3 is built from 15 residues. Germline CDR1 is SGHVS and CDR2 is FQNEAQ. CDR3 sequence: CAGSLGGRGGETQYF. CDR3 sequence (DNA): TGTGCCGGCAGCTTAGGAGGCAGGGGAGGGGAGACCCAGTACTTC.

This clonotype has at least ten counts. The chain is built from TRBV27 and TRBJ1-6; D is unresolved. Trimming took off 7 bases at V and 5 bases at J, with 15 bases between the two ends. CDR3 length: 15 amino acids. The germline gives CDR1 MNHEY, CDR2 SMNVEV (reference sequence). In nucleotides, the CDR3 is TGTGCCAGCACGACGGGGATCGGAAATAATTCACCCCTCCACTTT. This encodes CASTTGIGNNSPLHF.

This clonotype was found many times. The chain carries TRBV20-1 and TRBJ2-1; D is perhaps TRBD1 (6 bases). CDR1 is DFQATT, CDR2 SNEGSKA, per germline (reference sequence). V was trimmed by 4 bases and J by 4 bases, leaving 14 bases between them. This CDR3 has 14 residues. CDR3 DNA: TGCAGTGCTACCAAAGGGGGAACTTACAATGAGCAGTTCTTC. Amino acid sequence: CSATKGGTYNEQFF.

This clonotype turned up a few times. CDR3 sequence: CASSPGRPTDTQYF. The CDR3 DNA reads as TGCGCCAGCAGCCCGGGACGGCCGACGGATACGCAGTATTTT. The V call is TRBV5-1, the J call TRBJ2-3; D is possibly TRBD1 or TRBD2 (5 bases each). Germline lookup yields CDR1 SGHRS and CDR2 YFSETQ. The CDR3 sequence is 14 residues long. Deletions cut 4 bases from V and 6 bases from J, with 15 bases between.

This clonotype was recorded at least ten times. CDR3 amino acids: CASKGGAYQETQYF. In DNA, the CDR3 is TGTGCCAGCAAAGGCGGGGCCTACCAAGAGACCCAGTACTTC. This chain joins TRBV2 and TRBJ2-5; the D gene is possibly TRBD2 (6 bases). This CDR3 comprises 14 residues. CDR1 is SNHLY, CDR2 FYNNEI, per germline. Trimming removed 7 bases at V and 0 bases at J, with 12 bases between.

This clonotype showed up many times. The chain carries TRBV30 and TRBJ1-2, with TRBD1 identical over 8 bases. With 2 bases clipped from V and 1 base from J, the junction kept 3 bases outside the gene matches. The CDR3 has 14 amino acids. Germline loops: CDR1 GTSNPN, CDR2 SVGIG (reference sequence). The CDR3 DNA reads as TGTGCCTGGAGTAGACAGGGGCTTAACTATGGCTACACCTTC. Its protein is CAWSRQGLNYGYTF.

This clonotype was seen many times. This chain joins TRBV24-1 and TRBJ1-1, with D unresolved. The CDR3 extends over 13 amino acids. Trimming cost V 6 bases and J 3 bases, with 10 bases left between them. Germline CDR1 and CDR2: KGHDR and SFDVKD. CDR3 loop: CATSNDEHTEAFF. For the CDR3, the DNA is TGTGCCACCAGTAACGACGAGCACACTGAAGCTTTCTTT.

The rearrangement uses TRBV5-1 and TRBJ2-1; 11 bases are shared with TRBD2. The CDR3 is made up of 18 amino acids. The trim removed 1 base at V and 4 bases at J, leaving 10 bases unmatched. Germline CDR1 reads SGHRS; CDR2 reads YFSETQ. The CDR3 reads CASSLRVALAGGYNEQFF. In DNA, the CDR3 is TGCGCCAGCAGCTTGCGAGTAGCGCTAGCGGGGGGATACAATGAGCAGTTCTTC.

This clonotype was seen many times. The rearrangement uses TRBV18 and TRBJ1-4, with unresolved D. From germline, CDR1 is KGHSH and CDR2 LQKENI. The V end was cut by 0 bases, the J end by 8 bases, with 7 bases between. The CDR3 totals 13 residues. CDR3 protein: CASSPPAGEKLFF. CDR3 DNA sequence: TGTGCCAGCTCACCACCGGCTGGGGAAAAACTGTTTTTT.

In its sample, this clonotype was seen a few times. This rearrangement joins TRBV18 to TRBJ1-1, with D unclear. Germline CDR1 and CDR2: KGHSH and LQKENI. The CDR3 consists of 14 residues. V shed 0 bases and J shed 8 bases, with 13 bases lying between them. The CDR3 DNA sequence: TGTGCCAGCTCACCACCAAGCGCTTCGCCCGAAGCTTTCTTT. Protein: CASSPPSASPEAFF. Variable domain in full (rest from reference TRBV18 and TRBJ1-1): NAGVMQNPRHLVRRRGQEARLRCSPMKGHSHVYWYRQLPEEGLKFMVYLQKENIIDESGMPKERFSAEFPKEGPSILRIQQVVRGDSAAYFCASSPPSASPEAFFGQGTRLTVV.

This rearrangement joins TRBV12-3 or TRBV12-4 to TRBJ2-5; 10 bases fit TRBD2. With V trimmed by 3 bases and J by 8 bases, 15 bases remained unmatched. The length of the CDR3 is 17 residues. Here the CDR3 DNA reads TGTGCCAGCAGTTTCTGGAGCGGGGGGGAGTATTCACGTACCCAGTACTTC. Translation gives CASSFWSGGEYSRTQYF.

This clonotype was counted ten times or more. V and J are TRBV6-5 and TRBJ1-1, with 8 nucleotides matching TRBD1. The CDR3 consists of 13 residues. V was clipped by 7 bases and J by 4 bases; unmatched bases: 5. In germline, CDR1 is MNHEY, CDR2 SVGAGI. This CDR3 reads CASIPGQGTEAFF. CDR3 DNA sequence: TGTGCCAGCATCCCCGGACAGGGCACTGAAGCTTTCTTT.

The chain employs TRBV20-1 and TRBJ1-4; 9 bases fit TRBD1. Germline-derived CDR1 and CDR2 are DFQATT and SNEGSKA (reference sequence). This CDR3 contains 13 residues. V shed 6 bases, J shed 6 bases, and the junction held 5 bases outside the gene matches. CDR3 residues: CSASGDRDEKLFF. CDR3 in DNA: TGCAGTGCCAGTGGGGACAGGGATGAAAAACTGTTTTTT.

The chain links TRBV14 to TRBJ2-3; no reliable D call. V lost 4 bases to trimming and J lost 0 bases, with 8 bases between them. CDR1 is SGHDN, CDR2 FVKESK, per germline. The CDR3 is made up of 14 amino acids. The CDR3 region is CASSLHSSTDTQYF. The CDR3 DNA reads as TGTGCCAGCAGCCTCCACAGTAGCACAGATACGCAGTATTTT.

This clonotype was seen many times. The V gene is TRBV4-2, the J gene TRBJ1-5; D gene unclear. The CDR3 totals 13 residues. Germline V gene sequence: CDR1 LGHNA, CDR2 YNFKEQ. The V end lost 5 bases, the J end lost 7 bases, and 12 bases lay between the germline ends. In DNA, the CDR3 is TGTGCCAGCAGCGCAAACCCCGGGCAGCCCCAGCATTTT. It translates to CASSANPGQPQHF.

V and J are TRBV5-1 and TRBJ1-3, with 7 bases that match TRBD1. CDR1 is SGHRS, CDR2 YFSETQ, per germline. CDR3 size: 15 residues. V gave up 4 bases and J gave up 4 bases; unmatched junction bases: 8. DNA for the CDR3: TGCGCCAGCAGCCCCACGACAGGGTCCGGAAACACCATATATTTT. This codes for CASSPTTGSGNTIYF.

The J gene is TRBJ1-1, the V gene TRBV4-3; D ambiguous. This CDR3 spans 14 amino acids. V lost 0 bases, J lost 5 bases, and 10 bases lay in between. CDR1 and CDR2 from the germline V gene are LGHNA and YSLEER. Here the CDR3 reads CASSQEILPTEAFF. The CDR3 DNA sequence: TGCGCCAGCAGCCAAGAAATACTCCCAACTGAAGCTTTCTTT.

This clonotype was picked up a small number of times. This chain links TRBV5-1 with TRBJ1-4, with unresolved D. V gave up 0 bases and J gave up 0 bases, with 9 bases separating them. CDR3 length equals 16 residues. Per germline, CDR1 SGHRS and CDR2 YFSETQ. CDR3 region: CASSLEGGSTNEKLFF. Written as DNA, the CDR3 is TGCGCCAGCAGCTTGGAGGGCGGGTCAACTAATGAAAAACTGTTTTTT.

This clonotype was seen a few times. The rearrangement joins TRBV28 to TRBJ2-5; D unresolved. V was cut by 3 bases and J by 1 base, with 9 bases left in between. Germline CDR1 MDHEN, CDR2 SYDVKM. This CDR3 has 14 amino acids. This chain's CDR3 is CASSFAGFQETQYF. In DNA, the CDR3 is TGTGCCAGCAGTTTCGCTGGCTTCCAAGAGACCCAGTACTTC.

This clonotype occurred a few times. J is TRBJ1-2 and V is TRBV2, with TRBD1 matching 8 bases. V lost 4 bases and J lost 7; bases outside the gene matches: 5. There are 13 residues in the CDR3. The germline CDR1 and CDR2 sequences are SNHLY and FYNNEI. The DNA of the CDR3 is TGTGCCAGCAGTGGCCAGGGGGCTGGTGGCTACACCTTC. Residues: CASSGQGAGGYTF. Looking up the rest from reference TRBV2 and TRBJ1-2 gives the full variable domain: EPEVTQTPSHQVTQMGQEVILRCVPISNHLYFYWYRQILGQKVEFLVSFYNNEISEKSEIFDDQFSVERPDGSNFTLKIRSTKLEDSAMYFCASSGQGAGGYTFGSGTRLTVV.

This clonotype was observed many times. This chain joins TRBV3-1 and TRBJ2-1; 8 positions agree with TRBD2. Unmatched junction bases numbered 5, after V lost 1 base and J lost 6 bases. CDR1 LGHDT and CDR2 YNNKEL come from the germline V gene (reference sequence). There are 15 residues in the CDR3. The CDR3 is CASSQASGGPNEQFF. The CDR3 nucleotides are TGTGCCAGCAGCCAAGCCAGCGGGGGCCCCAATGAGCAGTTCTTC.

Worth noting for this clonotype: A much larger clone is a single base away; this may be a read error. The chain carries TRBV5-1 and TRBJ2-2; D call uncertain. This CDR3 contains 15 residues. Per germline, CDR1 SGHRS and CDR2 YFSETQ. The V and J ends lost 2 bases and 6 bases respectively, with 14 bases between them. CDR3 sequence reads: CASSFGDTNSGELFF. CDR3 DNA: TGCGCCAGCAGCTTTGGAGACACTAACTCCGGGGAGCTGTTTTTT.

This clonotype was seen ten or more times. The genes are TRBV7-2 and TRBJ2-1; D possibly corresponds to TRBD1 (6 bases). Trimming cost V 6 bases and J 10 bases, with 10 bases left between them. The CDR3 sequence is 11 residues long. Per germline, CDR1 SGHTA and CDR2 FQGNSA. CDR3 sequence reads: CASRSGTEQFF. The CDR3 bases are TGTGCCAGCAGATCCGGGACAGAGCAGTTCTTC.

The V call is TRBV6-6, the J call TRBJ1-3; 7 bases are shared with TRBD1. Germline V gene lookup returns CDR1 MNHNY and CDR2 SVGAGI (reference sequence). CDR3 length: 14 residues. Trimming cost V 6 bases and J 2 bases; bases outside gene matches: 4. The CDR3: CASSTTGPGNTIYF. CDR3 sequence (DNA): TGTGCCAGCAGCACGACAGGGCCTGGAAACACCATATATTTT.

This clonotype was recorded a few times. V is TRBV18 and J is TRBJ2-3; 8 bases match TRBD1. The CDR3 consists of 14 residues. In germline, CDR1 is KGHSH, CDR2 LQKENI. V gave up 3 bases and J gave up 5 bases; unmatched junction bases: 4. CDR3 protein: CASSPTGAGDTQYF. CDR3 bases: TGTGCCAGCTCACCGACAGGGGCGGGAGATACGCAGTATTTT. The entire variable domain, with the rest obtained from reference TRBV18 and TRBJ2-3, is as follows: NAGVMQNPRHLVRRRGQEARLRCSPMKGHSHVYWYRQLPEEGLKFMVYLQKENIIDESGMPKERFSAEFPKEGPSILRIQQVVRGDSAAYFCASSPTGAGDTQYFGPGTRLTVL.

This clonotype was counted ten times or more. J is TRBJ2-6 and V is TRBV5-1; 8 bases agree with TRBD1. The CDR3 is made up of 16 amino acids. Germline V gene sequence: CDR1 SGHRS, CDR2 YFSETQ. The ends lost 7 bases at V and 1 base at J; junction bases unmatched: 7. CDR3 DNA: TGCGCCAGCGGTCCGCGACAGGGGTCTGGGGCCAACGTCCTGACTTTC. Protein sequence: CASGPRQGSGANVLTF.